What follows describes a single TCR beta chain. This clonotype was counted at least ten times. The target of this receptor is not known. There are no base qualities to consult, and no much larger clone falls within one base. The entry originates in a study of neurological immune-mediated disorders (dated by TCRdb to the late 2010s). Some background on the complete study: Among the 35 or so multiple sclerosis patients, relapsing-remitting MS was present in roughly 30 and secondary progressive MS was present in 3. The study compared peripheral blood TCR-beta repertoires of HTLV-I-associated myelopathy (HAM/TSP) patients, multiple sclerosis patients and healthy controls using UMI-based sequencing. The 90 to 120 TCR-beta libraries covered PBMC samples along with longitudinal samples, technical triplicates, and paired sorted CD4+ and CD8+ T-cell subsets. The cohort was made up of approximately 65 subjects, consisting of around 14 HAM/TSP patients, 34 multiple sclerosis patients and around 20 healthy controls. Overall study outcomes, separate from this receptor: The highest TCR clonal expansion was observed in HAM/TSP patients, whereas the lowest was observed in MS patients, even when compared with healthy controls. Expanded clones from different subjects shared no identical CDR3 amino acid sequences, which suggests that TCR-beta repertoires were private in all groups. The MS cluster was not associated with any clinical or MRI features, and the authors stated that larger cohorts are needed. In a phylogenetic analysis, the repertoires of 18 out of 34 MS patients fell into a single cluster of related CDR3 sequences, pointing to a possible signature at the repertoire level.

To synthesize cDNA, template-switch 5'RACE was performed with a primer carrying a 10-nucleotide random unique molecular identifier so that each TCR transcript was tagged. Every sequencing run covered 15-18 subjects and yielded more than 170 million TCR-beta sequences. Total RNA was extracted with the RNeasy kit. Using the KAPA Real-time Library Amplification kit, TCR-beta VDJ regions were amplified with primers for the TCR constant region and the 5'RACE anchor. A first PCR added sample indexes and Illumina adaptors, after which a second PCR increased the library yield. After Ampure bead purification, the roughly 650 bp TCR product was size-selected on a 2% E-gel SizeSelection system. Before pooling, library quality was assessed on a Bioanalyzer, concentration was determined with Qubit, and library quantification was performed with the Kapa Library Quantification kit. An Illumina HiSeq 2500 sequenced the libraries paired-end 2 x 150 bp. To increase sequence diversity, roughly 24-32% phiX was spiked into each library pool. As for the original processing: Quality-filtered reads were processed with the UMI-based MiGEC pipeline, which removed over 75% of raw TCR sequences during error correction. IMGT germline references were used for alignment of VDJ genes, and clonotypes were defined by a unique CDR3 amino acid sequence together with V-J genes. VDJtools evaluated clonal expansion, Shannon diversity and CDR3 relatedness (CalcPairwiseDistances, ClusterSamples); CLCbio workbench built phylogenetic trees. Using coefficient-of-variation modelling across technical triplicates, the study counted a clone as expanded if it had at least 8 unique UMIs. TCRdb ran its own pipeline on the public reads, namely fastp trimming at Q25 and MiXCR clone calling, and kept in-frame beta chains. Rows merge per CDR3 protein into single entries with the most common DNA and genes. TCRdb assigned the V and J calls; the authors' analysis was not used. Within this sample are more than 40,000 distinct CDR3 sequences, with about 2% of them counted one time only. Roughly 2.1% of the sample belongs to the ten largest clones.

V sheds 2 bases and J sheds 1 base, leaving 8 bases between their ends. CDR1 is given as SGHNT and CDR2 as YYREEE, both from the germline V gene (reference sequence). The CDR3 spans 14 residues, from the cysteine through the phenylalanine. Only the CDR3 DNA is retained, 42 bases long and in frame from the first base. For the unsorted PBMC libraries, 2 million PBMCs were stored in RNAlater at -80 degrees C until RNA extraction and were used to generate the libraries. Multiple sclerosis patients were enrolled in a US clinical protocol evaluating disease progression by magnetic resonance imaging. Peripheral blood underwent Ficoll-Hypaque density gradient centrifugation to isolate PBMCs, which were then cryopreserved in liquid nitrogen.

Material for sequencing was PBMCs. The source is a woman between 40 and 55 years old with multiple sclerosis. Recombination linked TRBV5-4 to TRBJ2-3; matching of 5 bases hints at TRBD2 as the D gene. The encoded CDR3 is CASSFRRGTDTQYF. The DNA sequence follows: TGTGCCAGCAGCTTTAGGCGGGGCACAGATACGCAGTATTTT.